This is a list of T cell receptor beta chains from one sample in a study of human T cells and chemical hapten exposure. Each CDR3 protein gets one entry after TCRdb re-called the RACE reads with MiXCR. The profile shows fewer than 95,000 distinct CDR3 sequences, more than 9% of them singletons. The source was whole blood, collected in connection with sensitization to the hapten diphenylcyclopropenone (DPC). The receptors come from a man between 40 and 49 years old with alopecia areata. Some clones in this sample may be carry-over from other donors' samples. Both conserved end residues are part of each CDR3. The order of the fields is J gene, CDR3 length, V gene, CDR3 protein.

TRBJ1-1 | 13 | TRBV12-3/TRBV12-4 | CASSGSDTTEAFF
TRBJ2-1 | 16 | TRBV7-2 | CASSLEGTSRRNEQFF
TRBJ2-3 | 19 | TRBV6-6 | CASSYPGTSGKEDTDTQYF
TRBJ1-1 | 13 | TRBV9 | CASSVAVNTEAFF
TRBJ1-2 | 17 | TRBV18 | CASSSTPETGLNYGYTF
TRBJ2-6 | 17 | TRBV3-1 | CASSDQRHNSGANVLTF
TRBJ1-1 | 13 | TRBV28 | CASRRPVGTEAFF
TRBJ2-7 | 14 | TRBV5-1 | CASSLENNPYEQYF
TRBJ2-2 | 18 | TRBV25-1 | CASSESITRQGAGGELFF
TRBJ2-7 | 16 | TRBV19 | CASSMVPAGGSYEQYF
TRBJ2-2 | 16 | TRBV27 | CASSFHRGLGTGELFF
TRBJ2-3 | 16 | TRBV14 | CASSSGLAGYTDTQYF
TRBJ1-1 | 14 | TRBV7-8 | CASSLRGAGTEAFF
TRBJ2-3 | 12 | TRBV20-1 | CSIVLGADTQYF
TRBJ2-7 | 12 | TRBV29-1 | CSAYRGTHEQYF
TRBJ2-7 | 15 | TRBV5-4 | CASSLGLANSYEQYF